This TCR beta chain was recovered during a study of Graves' ophthalmopathy and Graves' hyperthyroidism. Study findings and constraints: Blood shared most expanded thyroid clonotypes above 0.001 frequency.

This clonotype was observed many times. Antigen unknown. From germline, CDR1 is MNHNS and CDR2 SASEGT. V lost 7 bases, J lost 0 bases, and 6 bases lay in between. The CDR3 totals 12 residues. Amplification from RNA transcripts yielded the TCR beta CDR3 regions. Investigators did first-round RT-PCR with HTBI primers, then second-round multiplex PCR. TCRdb passed the multiplex PCR reads through MiXCR, listing each CDR3 protein once. The sample lists approximately 500,000 distinct CDR3 sequences; around an eighth were seen once. Material for sequencing was blood. The source is a young woman with Graves' ophthalmopathy. V is TRBV6-1 and J is TRBJ1-1; no reliable D call. CDR3 region: CASIPMNTEAFF. The CDR3 DNA follows: TGTGCCAGCATCCCCATGAACACTGAAGCTTTCTTT.